The rows below give T cell receptor beta chains drawn from one sample of a study of shared clonotypes between healthy human individuals. The table came from immunoSEQ multiplex PCR; TCRdb's copy has only in-frame clones and leaves some out. The sample contains fewer than 850,000 clones, approximately 97% of which appear only once. The sequencing input was naive CD8+ T cells sorted from blood. These TCRs come from a man aged 25 to 40 in good health. Each CDR3 is given with its conserved first and last residue. The D gene is left open where the match is weak. Clone size is given for some rows only: seen once, a few or many times, or a class if the clone is expanded.

j_call	v_call	d_call	clone_size	cdr3_aa	cdr3_nt
TRBJ2-7	TRBV28	TRBD1	.	CASSFRDRGFYEQYF	TGTGCCAGCAGTTTTCGGGACAGGGGATTCTACGAGCAGTACTTC
TRBJ2-7	TRBV11-2	TRBD2	.	CASSFEGIAGVGEQYF	TGTGCCAGCAGCTTTGAAGGGATAGCGGGAGTAGGGGAGCAGTACTTC
TRBJ1-3	TRBV9	.	.	CASSEDRGLSGNTIYF	TGTGCCAGCAGCGAGGACAGAGGGCTCTCTGGAAACACCATATATTTT
TRBJ1-3	TRBV7-9	.	.	CASSLSESGNTIYF	TGTGCCAGCAGCTTATCCGAGTCTGGAAACACCATATATTTT
TRBJ2-7	TRBV6-5	.	.	CASSPGQYYEQYF	TGTGCCAGCAGCCCGGGACAATACTACGAGCAGTACTTC
TRBJ2-1	TRBV19	.	.	CASIWSHGSYNEQFF	TGTGCCAGTATTTGGAGTCACGGGAGCTACAATGAGCAGTTCTTC
TRBJ2-7	TRBV2	TRBD1	.	CASSEGQTGGYEQYF	TGTGCCAGCAGTGAGGGACAGACGGGTGGCTACGAGCAGTACTTC
TRBJ2-7	TRBV14	.	.	CASSQGPYEQYF	TGTGCCAGCAGCCAGGGACCTTACGAGCAGTACTTC
TRBJ2-7	TRBV7-8	.	.	CASSRRTAYEQYF	TGTGCCAGCAGCCGCCGGACTGCTTACGAGCAGTACTTC
TRBJ2-3	TRBV7-9	.	.	CASTGQGLAGDADTQYF	TGTGCCAGCACGGGACAGGGGCTAGCGGGAGATGCAGATACGCAGTATTTT
TRBJ2-7	TRBV5-4	TRBD2	.	CASSLTGTSLEQYF	TGTGCCAGCAGCTTGACCGGGACTAGCCTCGAGCAGTACTTC
TRBJ2-1	TRBV11-2	TRBD1	.	CASSSGYRGVGNEQFF	TGTGCCAGCAGCTCCGGTTACAGGGGAGTAGGGAATGAGCAGTTCTTC
TRBJ2-7	TRBV7-9	TRBD1	.	CASSTRTGGSYEQYF	TGTGCCAGCAGCACCAGGACAGGGGGCTCCTACGAGCAGTACTTC
TRBJ2-7	TRBV4-3	.	.	CASSQVNSGGFLYEQYF	TGCGCCAGCAGCCAAGTCAATAGCGGAGGCTTTCTCTACGAGCAGTACTTC
TRBJ2-3	TRBV28	.	.	CATQADGTFTDTQYF	TGTGCCACCCAGGCAGACGGAACATTCACAGATACGCAGTATTTT
TRBJ2-7	TRBV7-9	TRBD1	.	CASSFMDRVYEQYF	TGTGCCAGCAGCTTCATGGACAGGGTCTACGAGCAGTACTTC
TRBJ2-3	TRBV5-4	.	.	CASSLVADPTDTQYF	TGTGCCAGCAGCTTGGTGGCAGACCCAACAGATACGCAGTATTTT
TRBJ2-1	TRBV18	TRBD2	once	CASLKSDSGRGRAMRFDEQFF	TGTGCCAGCTTAAAATCGGATAGCGGGAGGGGCCGGGCAATGCGATTTGATGAGCAGTTCTTC
TRBJ2-7	TRBV12-2	.	.	CASRYPPIVEQYF	TGTGCAAGTCGCTATCCGCCCATAGTTGAGCAGTACTTC
TRBJ2-3	TRBV7-8	.	.	CASSSLGGKGGTDTQYF	TGTGCCAGCAGCTCCCTTGGCGGTAAAGGGGGCACAGATACGCAGTATTTT
TRBJ2-7	TRBV6-5	.	once	CASRISGSSYEQYF	TGTGCCAGCCGAATATCAGGGTCCTCCTACGAGCAGTACTTC
TRBJ1-2	TRBV28	TRBD1	.	CASSFPRQGDPANYGYTF	TGTGCCAGCAGTTTTCCGAGACAGGGGGACCCAGCTAACTATGGCTACACCTTC
TRBJ1-1	TRBV4-1	TRBD1	.	CASSQERTGPTEAFF	TGCGCCAGCAGCCAAGAGCGGACAGGACCCACTGAAGCTTTCTTT
TRBJ2-7	TRBV29-1	TRBD2	.	CSVEGTSGDPWEQYF	TGCAGCGTTGAAGGGACTAGCGGGGACCCGTGGGAGCAGTACTTC
TRBJ2-7	TRBV6-1	.	.	CASSDYLASYEQYF	TGTGCCAGCAGTGATTATCTAGCGAGCTACGAGCAGTACTTC
TRBJ2-7	TRBV29-1	.	.	CSVVTDYEQYF	TGCAGCGTTGTGACGGACTACGAGCAGTACTTC
TRBJ2-7	TRBV14	.	.	CASSQDGYEQYF	TGTGCCAGCAGCCAAGATGGGTACGAGCAGTACTTC
TRBJ2-7	TRBV19	.	.	CATEGGNSYEQYF	TGTGCCACCGAGGGGGGAAACTCCTACGAGCAGTACTTC
TRBJ1-1	TRBV6-1	TRBD1	.	CASSEISRGPTEAFF	TGTGCCAGCAGTGAAATTAGCAGGGGGCCAACTGAAGCTTTCTTT
TRBJ2-3	TRBV28	.	.	CASRPRVASTDTQYF	TGTGCCAGCAGGCCGAGGGTCGCTAGCACAGATACGCAGTATTTT
TRBJ2-3	TRBV29-1	.	.	CSVPRENTDTQYF	TGCAGCGTTCCCAGAGAGAACACAGATACGCAGTATTTT
TRBJ2-7	TRBV7-9	.	.	CASSFGFEQYF	TGTGCCAGCAGCTTCGGTTTTGAGCAGTACTTC
TRBJ2-1	TRBV7-8	.	.	CASSLGGRTNEQFF	TGTGCCAGCAGCTTAGGCGGCAGAACGAATGAGCAGTTCTTC
TRBJ2-7	TRBV9	.	.	CASSPRYSDEQYF	TGTGCCAGCAGTCCCCGGTATTCAGACGAGCAGTACTTC
TRBJ1-1	TRBV11-2	.	.	CASSPLVGTNTEAFF	TGTGCCAGCAGCCCCTTGGTGGGCACGAACACTGAAGCTTTCTTT
TRBJ2-3	TRBV19	TRBD1	.	CASRLNRGRSTDTQYF	TGTGCCAGTAGGCTAAACAGGGGTCGGTCCACAGATACGCAGTATTTT
TRBJ2-7	TRBV16	.	.	CASSQSGRTYEQYF	TGTGCCAGCAGCCAATCCGGACGGACCTACGAGCAGTACTTC
TRBJ2-3	TRBV9	TRBD1	.	CASSVAGQGVARTDTQYF	TGTGCCAGCAGCGTAGCAGGACAGGGGGTAGCACGGACAGATACGCAGTATTTT
TRBJ1-1	TRBV9	TRBD1	.	CASSVGQGGTEAFF	TGTGCCAGCAGCGTTGGACAGGGTGGTACTGAAGCTTTCTTT
TRBJ2-1	TRBV7-2	.	.	CASSPPPINEQFF	TGTGCCAGCAGCCCGCCACCCATCAATGAGCAGTTCTTC
TRBJ2-1	TRBV6-5	.	.	CASTLGTGNEQFF	TGTGCCAGCACCTTGGGGACGGGCAATGAGCAGTTCTTC
TRBJ2-7	TRBV7-6	.	.	CASSLAQGRVHEQYF	TGTGCCAGCAGCTTAGCTCAGGGGAGGGTCCACGAGCAGTACTTC
TRBJ2-1	TRBV4-1	.	few	CASSQEGNEQFF	TGCGCCAGCAGCCAAGAGGGGAATGAGCAGTTCTTC
TRBJ2-3	TRBV10-2	TRBD2	.	CASSESLAGVTDTQYF	TGCGCCAGCAGTGAGTCGCTAGCGGGAGTCACAGATACGCAGTATTTT
TRBJ2-1	TRBV11-2	TRBD1	.	CASSSLWDSNEQFF	TGTGCCAGCAGCTCCTTATGGGACAGCAATGAGCAGTTCTTC